A single TCR beta chain is shown here with its context. The data were obtained in a study of cytomegalovirus exposure and HLA in healthy donors. The CDR3 length is 14 residues. Germline CDR1 and CDR2: MNHNS and SASEGT. PCR primers comprised 60 Vbeta and 13 Jbeta primers. Assay used: immunoSEQ multiplex PCR; TCRdb lists only in-frame clones, some missing. The table gives about 160,000 clones; the top ten clones make up about 1.2% of it. The source of this sequence is a woman aged 60-75 years in good health and CMV-seronegative. The genes are TRBV6-1 and TRBJ2-5; the match to TRBD1 covers 7 bases. The end of the DNA is better explained by TRBJ2-7, so the J call may be wrong. Sequences were obtained from PBMCs. The CDR3 nucleotides are TGTGCCAGCAGGAACAGGGGCGCAGCCTACGAGCAGTACTTC. It specifies CASRNRGAAYEQYF.